Below are 30 T cell receptor beta chains sequenced from a single sample in a study of blood T cell repertoires in COVID-19. TCRdb's copy holds only in-frame clones and misses some; the assay was immunoSEQ multiplex PCR. The repertoire holds more than 200,000 clones, with more than 75% as singletons. Sequences were obtained from peripheral blood. The receptors come from a woman of 80 years or more with COVID-19, enrolled during active disease.

On this clone: Other DNA variants within this sample encode the same CDR3. The gene calls are TRBV7-9 and TRBJ1-1, with D possibly matching TRBD1 (5 bases). This CDR3 has 16 residues. CDR1 and CDR2 from the germline V gene are SEHNR and FQNEAQ (reference sequence). V was clipped by 0 bases and J by 5 bases, with 16 bases between them. CDR3 in amino acids: CASSLAGRGKETEAFF. As DNA, the CDR3 is TGTGCCAGCAGCTTAGCAGGACGGGGGAAGGAGACTGAAGCTTTCTTT. Using reference TRBV7-9 and TRBJ1-1 for the parts outside the CDR3, the full variable domain is DTGVSQNPRHKITKRGQNVTFRCDPISEHNRLYWYRQTLGQGPEFLTYFQNEAQLEKSRLLSDRFSAERPKGSFSTLEIQRTEQGDSAMYLCASSLAGRGKETEAFFGQGTRLTVV.

J is TRBJ2-1 and V is TRBV19; the match to TRBD2 covers 10 bases. The CDR3 covers 16 residues. Germline V gene lookup returns CDR1 LNHDA and CDR2 SQIVND (reference sequence). Trimming cost V 4 bases and J 4 bases; bases outside gene matches: 7. The CDR3 region is CASSTLTSGSYNEQFF. The CDR3 coding sequence is TGTGCCAGTAGTACCCTGACTAGCGGGTCGTACAATGAGCAGTTCTTC.

The J gene is TRBJ2-6, the V gene TRBV28; 8 bases fit TRBD1. The CDR3 loop spans 15 amino acids. V trimming: 8 bases; J trimming: 1 base; junction bases outside the gene matches: 4. Germline assignment: CDR1 MDHEN and CDR2 SYDVKM. The CDR3 nucleotides read TGTGCCAGCTTAACAGGGGGGTCTGGGGCCAACGTCCTGACTTTC. This encodes CASLTGGSGANVLTF.

The V and J genes are TRBV5-1 and TRBJ1-1; weak D call: TRBD1 (5 bases). V was trimmed by 5 bases and J by 2 bases, leaving 13 bases between them. The CDR3 has 14 residues. Germline CDR1 is SGHRS and CDR2 is YFSETQ. CDR3 in amino acids: CASRFRQGNTEAFF. In DNA, the CDR3 is TGCGCCAGCAGATTCCGGCAGGGAAACACTGAAGCTTTCTTT. The entire variable domain, with the rest obtained from reference TRBV5-1 and TRBJ1-1, is as follows: KAGVTQTPRYLIKTRGQQVTLSCSPISGHRSVSWYQQTPGQGLQFLFEYFSETQRNKGNFPGRFSGRQFSNSRSEMNVSTLELGDSALYLCASRFRQGNTEAFFGQGTRLTVV.

The genes are TRBV2 and TRBJ2-7, with D possibly being TRBD1 (5 bases). Trimming cost V 5 bases and J 5 bases, with 10 bases left between them. The CDR3 spans 12 residues. Germline CDR1 reads SNHLY; CDR2 reads FYNNEI. The DNA for the CDR3 is TGTGCCAGCAGTCCAGGGTCCCACGAGCAGTACTTC. Encoded protein: CASSPGSHEQYF.

The chain is built from TRBV27 and TRBJ2-5, with 8 bases fitting TRBD2. V lost 7 bases, J lost 5 bases, and 6 bases stayed unmatched. Germline V gene sequence: CDR1 MNHEY, CDR2 SMNVEV (reference sequence). The CDR3 spans 13 residues. The CDR3 bases are TGTGCCAGCACCCCATCGGGAGGGGAGACCCAGTACTTC. Translation gives CASTPSGGETQYF.

This clone was counted between two and nine times. The V call is TRBV4-2, the J call TRBJ1-2; the match to TRBD1 covers 9 bases. The germline V gene has CDR1 LGHNA and CDR2 YNFKEQ. With 0 bases clipped from V and 8 bases from J, the junction kept 13 bases outside the gene matches. The length of the CDR3 is 17 residues. CDR3 residues: CASSQDVRGQGSEGYTF. CDR3 DNA sequence: TGTGCCAGCAGCCAAGACGTCCGAGGACAGGGGTCGGAGGGCTACACCTTC.

The rearrangement joins TRBV5-1 to TRBJ1-2, with 9 bases identical to TRBD1. Germline values: CDR1 SGHRS, CDR2 YFSETQ. The CDR3 loop spans 16 amino acids. The V gene end was trimmed by 4 bases and the J gene end by 8 bases; junction bases not matched to a gene: 15. This CDR3 is CASSRDRDMVSQGYTF. The DNA of the CDR3 is TGCGCCAGCAGCCGGGACAGGGATATGGTGTCGCAGGGCTACACCTTC.

The chain couples TRBV6-6 to TRBJ2-7, with D possibly TRBD2 on 6 matching bases. The ends were cut back, 8 bases at V and 0 bases at J, with 11 bases in the middle. The germline CDR1 and CDR2 sequences are MNHNY and SVGAGI (reference sequence). The CDR3 runs 13 residues. As DNA, the CDR3 is TGTGCCAGCGGGAGGTTACTCTCCTACGAGCAGTACTTC. Translated, it gives CASGRLLSYEQYF.

V gene TRBV27 combines with J gene TRBJ2-7; 8 nucleotides match TRBD1. Germline values: CDR1 MNHEY, CDR2 SMNVEV (reference sequence). V gave up 6 bases and J gave up 4 bases; unmatched junction bases: 5. The length of the CDR3 is 13 residues. CDR3 region: CASRTGVKYEQYF. The CDR3 DNA is TGTGCCAGCAGGACAGGGGTTAAATACGAGCAGTACTTC.

This clone has only a few counts. The V and J genes are TRBV6-1 and TRBJ1-2, with D uncertain. The CDR3 is made up of 15 amino acids. V lost 3 bases and J lost 4, with 15 bases in between. CDR1 is MNHNS and CDR2 is SASEGT in the germline V gene. CDR3 region: CASSDRGSRFYGYTF. The CDR3 DNA reads TGTGCCAGCAGTGACCGAGGAAGTCGGTTCTATGGCTACACCTTC.

This chain links TRBV27 with TRBJ1-5, with D uncertain. The V and J ends lost 5 bases and 1 base respectively, with 12 bases between them. The germline gives CDR1 MNHEY, CDR2 SMNVEV (reference sequence). The CDR3 extends over 15 amino acids. CDR3 in amino acids: CASSPFPRSNQPQHF. Written as DNA, the CDR3 is TGTGCCAGCAGTCCCTTCCCGAGGAGCAATCAGCCCCAGCATTTT.

The chain links TRBV19 to TRBJ1-4, with 8 bases identical to TRBD1. V dropped 5 bases and J dropped 8; count of bases not matched to a gene: 13. The germline V gene encodes CDR1 LNHDA and CDR2 SQIVND (reference sequence). The length of the CDR3 is 16 residues. The CDR3 is CASSEVTGGRREKLFF. The CDR3 nucleotides are TGTGCCAGTAGTGAGGTAACAGGGGGACGACGAGAAAAACTGTTTTTT. Combining the CDR3 with reference TRBV19 and TRBJ1-4 gives the whole variable domain DGGITQSPKYLFRKEGQNVTLSCEQNLNHDAMYWYRQDPGQGLRLIYYSQIVNDFQKGDIAEGYSVSREKKESFPLTVTSAQKNPTAFYLCASSEVTGGRREKLFFGSGTQLSVL.

The genes are TRBV13 and TRBJ2-7; TRBD1 might be the D (6 bases). The germline V gene has CDR1 PRHDT and CDR2 FYEKMQ (reference sequence). The V gene lost 7 bases and the J gene lost 4 bases, with 17 bases spanning the gap. The CDR3 contains 14 residues. Here the CDR3 DNA reads TGTGCCAGCAACACCCGGACAGAGGGTTACGAGCAGTACTTC. Encoded protein: CASNTRTEGYEQYF.

This chain links TRBV7-2 with TRBJ1-1; the match to TRBD1 covers 7 bases. CDR1 is SGHTA and CDR2 is FQGNSA in the germline V gene. V lost 5 bases, J lost 4 bases, and 10 bases stayed unmatched. The CDR3 consists of 15 residues. In nucleotides, the CDR3 is TGTGCCAGCAGCATGGACAGGTATATTGGCACTGAAGCTTTCTTT. Residues: CASSMDRYIGTEAFF. Full variable domain (outside the CDR3, taken from reference TRBV7-2 and TRBJ1-1): GAGVSQSPSNKVTEKGKDVELRCDPISGHTALYWYRQSLGQGLEFLIYFQGNSAPDKSGLPSDRFSAERTGGSVSTLTIQRTQQEDSAVYLCASSMDRYIGTEAFFGQGTRLTVV.

The gene calls are TRBV7-2 and TRBJ2-7; 16 nucleotides agree with TRBD2. CDR1 SGHTA and CDR2 FQGNSA come from the germline V gene. The CDR3 spans 15 residues. The trim removed 6 bases at V and 5 bases at J, leaving 4 bases unmatched. For the CDR3, the DNA is TGTGCCAGCAGGCTTGGGACTAGCGGGAGGGACGAGCAGTACTTC. This codes for CASRLGTSGRDEQYF.

The V and J genes are TRBV10-2 and TRBJ2-1; 11 bases fit TRBD2. Unmatched junction bases numbered 8, after V lost 6 bases and J lost 7 bases. This CDR3 comprises 15 residues. Per the germline V gene, CDR1 is WSHSY and CDR2 is SAAADI. Written as DNA, the CDR3 is TGCGCCAGCAGGCTTAGCGGGAGGGCGGTGAATGAGCAGTTCTTC. It translates to CASRLSGRAVNEQFF.

The chain links TRBV18 to TRBJ2-1; 9 nucleotides agree with TRBD2. This CDR3 has 16 amino acids. The germline gives CDR1 KGHSH, CDR2 LQKENI. With V trimmed by 4 bases and J by 9 bases, 13 bases remained unmatched. Here the CDR3 reads CASSQGAGTSYSEQFF. CDR3 nucleotides: TGTGCCAGCTCACAGGGGGCCGGGACTAGCTATAGTGAGCAGTTCTTC.

This clone was picked up many times. V usage is TRBV10-1 and J usage is TRBJ2-7; 7 bases agree with TRBD1. Germline assignment: CDR1 WNHNN and CDR2 SYGVQD (reference sequence). CDR3 length equals 13 residues. V was pared by 5 bases and J by 6 bases, with 7 bases of the junction left unmatched. CDR3 DNA sequence: TGCGCCAGCAGTACCAGACAGGGTGGCGAGCAGTACTTC. It specifies CASSTRQGGEQYF.

The chain employs TRBV5-1 and TRBJ1-2; TRBD1 matches at 9 bases. This CDR3 contains 16 residues. V lost 3 bases and J lost 8; bases outside the gene matches: 14. Germline V gives CDR1 SGHRS, CDR2 YFSETQ. CDR3 nucleotide sequence: TGCGCCAGCAGCTACGCCGGGACAGGGTCTGGCAAAGGCTACACCTTC. It translates to CASSYAGTGSGKGYTF. Drawing the rest from reference TRBV5-1 and TRBJ1-2, the complete variable domain is KAGVTQTPRYLIKTRGQQVTLSCSPISGHRSVSWYQQTPGQGLQFLFEYFSETQRNKGNFPGRFSGRQFSNSRSEMNVSTLELGDSALYLCASSYAGTGSGKGYTFGSGTRLTVV.

The gene calls are TRBV7-9 and TRBJ1-1; D ambiguous. The CDR3 consists of 15 residues. Germline V gene data show CDR1 as SEHNR and CDR2 as FQNEAQ (reference sequence). Trimming took off 1 base at V and 3 bases at J, with 12 bases between the two ends. The CDR3 region has the DNA TGTGCCAGCAGCTTAGGAAGTGGAGGACACACTGAAGCTTTCTTT. Its translation: CASSLGSGGHTEAFF. Filled out from reference TRBV7-9 and TRBJ1-1, the complete variable domain reads DTGVSQNPRHKITKRGQNVTFRCDPISEHNRLYWYRQTLGQGPEFLTYFQNEAQLEKSRLLSDRFSAERPKGSFSTLEIQRTEQGDSAMYLCASSLGSGGHTEAFFGQGTRLTVV.

The chain is built from TRBV11-2 and TRBJ2-1; 11 positions match TRBD1. This CDR3 has 15 residues. Germline V gene lookup returns CDR1 SGHAT and CDR2 FQNNGV. J was trimmed by 4 bases and V by 5 bases; bases with no gene match: 4. The CDR3 nucleotides are TGTGCCAGCAGCCCACGGGACAGGGGGTACAATGAGCAGTTCTTC. Its translation is CASSPRDRGYNEQFF.

This clone was counted between two and nine times. CDR3 sequence (DNA): TGCGCCAGCAGTGAAGGGACTAGCGGCCGTACGCAGTATTTT. This codes for CASSEGTSGRTQYF. The V gene is TRBV10-1, the J gene TRBJ2-3, with TRBD2 identical over 11 bases. The CDR3 has 14 residues. J gave up 8 bases and V 3 bases, and 4 bases lay outside the gene matches. Germline V lookup: CDR1 WNHNN, CDR2 SYGVQD (reference sequence).

The chain employs TRBV11-3 and TRBJ2-3; 15 bases are shared with TRBD2. This CDR3 is built from 17 residues. CDR1 is SGHNT and CDR2 is YENEEA in the germline V gene. With 5 bases clipped from V and 5 bases from J, the junction kept 8 bases outside the gene matches. The CDR3 DNA is TGTGCCAGCAGCGGCCGACCGGGACTAGCGGGGGGAGATACGCAGTATTTT. This sequence encodes CASSGRPGLAGGDTQYF.

The rearrangement uses TRBV15 and TRBJ1-1; D gene unclear. V was cut by 3 bases and J by 5 bases, with 13 bases left in between. CDR3 size: 14 residues. From germline, CDR1 is LNHNV and CDR2 YYDKDF (reference sequence). The DNA of the CDR3 is TGTGCCACCAGCAGGGGTGGAACTACAACTGAAGCTTTCTTT. The encoded protein is CATSRGGTTTEAFF.

CDR3 in DNA: TGTGCCAGCAGCCTCTACAATGAGCAGTTCTTC. This sequence encodes CASSLYNEQFF. V and J are TRBV6-6 and TRBJ2-1; no firm D call. V lost 6 bases and J 3 bases, leaving 3 bases between the germline ends. Per germline, CDR1 MNHNY and CDR2 SVGAGI (reference sequence). The CDR3 has 11 amino acids.

The chain links TRBV28 to TRBJ2-5; 7 bases agree with TRBD2. Germline trimming cut 2 bases from V and 2 bases from J; bases unmatched to any gene: 8. The CDR3 spans 16 residues. Per the germline V gene, CDR1 is MDHEN and CDR2 is SYDVKM. The CDR3 coding sequence is TGTGCCAGCAGTTTAGAAGCCGGGGGACTACAAGAGACCCAGTACTTC. It is translated as CASSLEAGGLQETQYF.

This clone appeared a few times. The chain employs TRBV2 and TRBJ1-2; D possibly corresponds to TRBD1 (6 bases). CDR1 is SNHLY and CDR2 is FYNNEI in the germline V gene. CDR3 length: 16 residues. The ends were cut back, 3 bases at V and 4 bases at J, with 18 bases in the middle. The CDR3 DNA reads TGTGCCAGCAGTGAGCTGGGTGGCAGGGGTGGCTATGGCTACACCTTC. As protein: CASSELGGRGGYGYTF.

The V call is TRBV21-1, the J call TRBJ2-1; the table's D call TRBD1 went unverified against the DNA. TRBV21-1 is listed as a pseudogene. CDR3 length: 15 residues. The CDR3 sequence: CASSKVGRLNNEQFF. As DNA, the CDR3 is TGTGCCAGCAGCAAAGTAGGCAGGCTCAACAATGAGCAGTTCTTC.

The V gene is TRBV4-3, the J gene TRBJ2-1, with D possibly matching TRBD1 (6 bases). CDR1 LGHNA and CDR2 YSLEER come from the germline V gene. V was shortened by 0 bases and J by 2 bases, with 8 bases between the two germline ends. The CDR3 spans 15 residues. DNA for the CDR3: TGCGCCAGCAGCCAAGAAGGGACAACCTACAATGAGCAGTTCTTC. Encoded protein: CASSQEGTTYNEQFF.